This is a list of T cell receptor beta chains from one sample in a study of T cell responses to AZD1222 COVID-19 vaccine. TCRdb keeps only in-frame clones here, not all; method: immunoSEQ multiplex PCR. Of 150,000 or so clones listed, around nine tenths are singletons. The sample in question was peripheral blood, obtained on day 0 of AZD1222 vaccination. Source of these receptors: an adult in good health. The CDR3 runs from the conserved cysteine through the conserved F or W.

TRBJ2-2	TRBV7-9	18	CASSLRSRQGRHPGELFF
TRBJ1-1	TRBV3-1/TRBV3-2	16	CASSPSTYTVNTEAFF
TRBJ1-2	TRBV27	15	CASRDRVSSIDGYTF
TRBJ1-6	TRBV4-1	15	CASSQDKSGNSPLHF
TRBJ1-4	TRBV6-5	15	CASSPVPGTNEKLFF
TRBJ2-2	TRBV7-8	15	CASSLGSPNTGELFF
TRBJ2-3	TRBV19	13	CASSIGYTDTQYF
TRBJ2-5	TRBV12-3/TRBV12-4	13	CASRPTHPETQYF
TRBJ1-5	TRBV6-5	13	CAVEQGVDQPQHF
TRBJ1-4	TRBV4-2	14	CASSQVVGSEKLFF
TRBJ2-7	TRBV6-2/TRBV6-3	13	CASSPRQTGEQYF
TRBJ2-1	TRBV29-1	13	CSVEEAVYNEQFF
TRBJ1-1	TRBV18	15	CASSLLADKNTEAFF
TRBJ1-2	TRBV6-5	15	CASRVRGSLHYGYTF
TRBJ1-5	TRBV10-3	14	CAISESRGNQPQHF
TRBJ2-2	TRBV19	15	CASTPGPTLTGELFF
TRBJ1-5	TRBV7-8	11	CASSSSGPQHF
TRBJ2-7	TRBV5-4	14	CASSLGGASYEQYF
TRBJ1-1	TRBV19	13	CAGDIGLNTEAFF
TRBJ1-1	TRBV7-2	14	CASSSSGAYTEAFF
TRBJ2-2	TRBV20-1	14	CSASYGRPGGELFF
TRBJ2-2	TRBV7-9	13	CASSFGATGELFF
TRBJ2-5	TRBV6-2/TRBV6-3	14	CASSYTGALETQYF
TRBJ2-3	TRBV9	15	CASSNRDPQGDTQYF
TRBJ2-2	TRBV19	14	CASSIRSATGELFF
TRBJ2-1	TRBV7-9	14	CASSFESSYNEQFF
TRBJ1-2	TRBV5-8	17	CASSSTGLGGPNYGYTF
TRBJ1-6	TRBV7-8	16	CASSLYQDRGGSPLHF
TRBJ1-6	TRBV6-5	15	CASLVSGPRGSPLHF
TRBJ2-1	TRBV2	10	CASGIYEQFF
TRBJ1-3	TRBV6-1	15	CASSEQAHSGNTIYF
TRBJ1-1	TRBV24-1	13	CATQREPRTEAFF
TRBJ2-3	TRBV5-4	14	CASSYRDATDTQYF
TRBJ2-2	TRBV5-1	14	CASATGTNTGELFF
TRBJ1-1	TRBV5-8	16	CASSLPGTGGNTEAFF
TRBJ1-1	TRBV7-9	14	CASSQYRGSDEAFF
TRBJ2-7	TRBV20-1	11	CSATGTGEQYF
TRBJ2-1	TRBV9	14	CASSVTGLRDEQFF
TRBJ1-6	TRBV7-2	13	CASSSREGSPLHF
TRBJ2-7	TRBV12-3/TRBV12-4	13	CASSPDSPYEQYF
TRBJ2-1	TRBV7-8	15	CASSLAVLSYNEQFF
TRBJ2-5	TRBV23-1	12	CASSQLRETQYF
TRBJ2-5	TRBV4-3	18	CASSPTPLGGGDQETQYF
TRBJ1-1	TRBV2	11	CASSVGRRAFF
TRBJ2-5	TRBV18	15	CASSPTGALKETQYF
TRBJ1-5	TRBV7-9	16	CASSLSRQGRDQPQHF
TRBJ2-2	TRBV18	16	CASSPVQGSNTGELFF